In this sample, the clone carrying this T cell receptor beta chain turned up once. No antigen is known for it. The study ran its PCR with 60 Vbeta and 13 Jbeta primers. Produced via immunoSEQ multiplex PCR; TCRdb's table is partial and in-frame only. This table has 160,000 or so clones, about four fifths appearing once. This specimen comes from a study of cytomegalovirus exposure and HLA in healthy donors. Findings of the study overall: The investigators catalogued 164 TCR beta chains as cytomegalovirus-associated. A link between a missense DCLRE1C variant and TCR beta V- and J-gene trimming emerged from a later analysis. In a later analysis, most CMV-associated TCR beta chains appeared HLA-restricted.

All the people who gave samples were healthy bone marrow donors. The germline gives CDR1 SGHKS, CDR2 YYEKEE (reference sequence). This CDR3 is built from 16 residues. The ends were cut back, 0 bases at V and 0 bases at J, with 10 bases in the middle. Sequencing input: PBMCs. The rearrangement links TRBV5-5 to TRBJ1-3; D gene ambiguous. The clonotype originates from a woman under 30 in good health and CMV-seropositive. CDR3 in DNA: TGTGCCAGCAGCTTGGTAGAACAGAGCTCTGGAAACACCATATATTTT. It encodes CASSLVEQSSGNTIYF.